This T cell receptor (beta chain) was profiled in a study of OX40 agonist ivuxolimab in advanced cancers. About the study: In this cohort, patients received ivuxolimab, an agonistic anti-OX40 (CD134) antibody. Eligibility admitted prior anti-PD-1, anti-PD-L1 or anti-CTLA-4 therapy; about 40% had some.

Looked up from germline, CDR1 is SGHVS and CDR2 is FQNEAQ. There are 16 residues in the CDR3. The junction had 12 bases not matched to a gene; V was cut back by 5 bases and J by 4 bases. Peripheral blood came from all dose cohorts at three timepoints. Assay: immunoSEQ multiplex PCR; the TCRdb copy retains only in-frame clones and omits some. Here the sample spans about 60,000 clones, around 83% being singletons. The chain couples TRBV7-8 to TRBJ1-1, with TRBD1 matching 8 bases. The sample consisted of CD4+ or CD8+ T cells sorted from blood, taken in a trial of the OX40 agonist ivuxolimab. This sequence originates from an adult with an advanced solid tumor such as melanoma, head and neck, liver or kidney cancer. DNA for the CDR3: TGTGCCAGCAGCCCAGCGGCAGGGGGCTCGAGCACTGAAGCTTTCTTT. It codes for CASSPAAGGSSTEAFF.